A single sample is the source of the 27 T cell receptor beta chains below, sequenced in a study of identical twins. MiXCR was run by TCRdb on the 5' RACE reads, yielding one entry per CDR3 protein. The sample has 1.5 million to 2 million distinct CDR3 sequences; more than 30% are singletons. Sequenced sample: cord blood. These receptors originate from a newborn girl in good health.

This clonotype was seen only a few times. This sequence joins TRBV7-2 and TRBJ2-5; weak D call: TRBD2 (5 bases). The length of the CDR3 is 16 residues. Per the germline V gene, CDR1 is SGHTA and CDR2 is FQGNSA. Trimming removed 5 bases from V and 5 bases from J, with 21 bases in between. DNA for the CDR3: TGTGCCAGCAGCACACACCTAGCAAGGGTGATTGAGACCCAGTACTTC. Protein: CASSTHLARVIETQYF. The full variable domain, its missing parts supplied by reference TRBV7-2 and TRBJ2-5, is GAGVSQSPSNKVTEKGKDVELRCDPISGHTALYWYRQSLGQGLEFLIYFQGNSAPDKSGLPSDRFSAERTGGSVSTLTIQRTQQEDSAVYLCASSTHLARVIETQYFGPGTRLLVL.

The CDR3 region is CASSLLAGVSETQYF. The CDR3 region has the DNA TGTGCCAGCAGTCTACTAGCGGGAGTATCAGAGACCCAGTACTTC. The chain couples TRBV28 to TRBJ2-5; TRBD2 matches 11 bases. The CDR3 extends over 15 amino acids. Unmatched junction bases numbered 6, after V lost 5 bases and J lost 4 bases. CDR1 is MDHEN, CDR2 SYDVKM, per germline.

The chain recombines TRBV13 with TRBJ2-7, with D possibly being TRBD1 (5 bases). The CDR3 runs 13 residues. Germline CDR1 PRHDT, CDR2 FYEKMQ (reference sequence). The V and J ends lost 7 bases and 4 bases respectively, with 14 bases between them. The CDR3 here is CASTKGRGYEQYF. As DNA, the CDR3 is TGTGCCAGCACCAAGGGTAGGGGTTACGAGCAGTACTTC.

This clonotype has a handful of counts. The chain carries TRBV18 and TRBJ1-1; D might be TRBD1 (6 bases). Germline V CDR1 and CDR2: KGHSH, LQKENI. The V end was cut by 1 base, the J end by 1 base, with 28 bases between. This CDR3 comprises 21 residues. The CDR3 DNA reads as TGTGCCAGCTCACCACGGATTCAATTCGTCTATGGGGGCAGGGGGAACACTGAAGCTTTCTTT. Translating gives CASSPRIQFVYGGRGNTEAFF. Variable domain in full (rest from reference TRBV18 and TRBJ1-1): NAGVMQNPRHLVRRRGQEARLRCSPMKGHSHVYWYRQLPEEGLKFMVYLQKENIIDESGMPKERFSAEFPKEGPSILRIQQVVRGDSAAYFCASSPRIQFVYGGRGNTEAFFGQGTRLTVV.

This clonotype turned up a few times. The V gene is TRBV12-3 or TRBV12-4, the J gene TRBJ2-5, with D perhaps matching TRBD1 or TRBD2 (5 bases each). The J call could be wrong; TRBJ2-7 is a better fit for the DNA end. The CDR3 is 15 amino acids. This CDR3 reads CASSLWGTYPYEQYF. CDR3 DNA sequence: TGTGCCAGCAGTTTATGGGGGACGTACCCCTACGAGCAGTACTTC.

J is TRBJ1-3 and V is TRBV5-1, with 8 bases lining up with TRBD1. This CDR3 is 14 amino acids long. V lost 4 bases to trimming and J lost 4 bases; unmatched junction nucleotides: 4. Germline V CDR1 and CDR2: SGHRS, YFSETQ. The DNA of the CDR3 is TGCGCCAGCAGCGGGGGACAGGCCGGAAACACCATATATTTT. Its protein is CASSGGQAGNTIYF. Combining the CDR3 with reference TRBV5-1 and TRBJ1-3 gives the whole variable domain KAGVTQTPRYLIKTRGQQVTLSCSPISGHRSVSWYQQTPGQGLQFLFEYFSETQRNKGNFPGRFSGRQFSNSRSEMNVSTLELGDSALYLCASSGGQAGNTIYFGEGSWLTVV.

V gene TRBV5-1 combines with J gene TRBJ2-5, with no clear D. The CDR3 sequence is 13 residues long. Trimming took off 3 bases at V and 11 bases at J, with 17 bases between the two ends. CDR1 SGHRS and CDR2 YFSETQ come from the germline V gene. CDR3 sequence reads: CASSSRYYNEQYF. In nucleotides, the CDR3 is TGCGCCAGCAGCTCGAGATATTACAATGAGCAGTACTTC.

The table lists this clonotype with a few counts. The rearrangement joins TRBV6-2 or TRBV6-3 to TRBJ2-7; D unclear. Germline CDR1 and CDR2: MNHEY and SVGEGT. This CDR3 is built from 13 residues. Trimming removed 2 bases from V and 5 bases from J, with 10 bases in between. The CDR3 DNA reads as TGTGCCAGCAGTTACACCATCAGTGACGAGCAGTACTTC. Its translation: CASSYTISDEQYF.

This chain uses TRBV13 with TRBJ2-3; tentatively, D is TRBD2 (7 bases). Germline CDR1 reads PRHDT; CDR2 reads FYEKMQ (reference sequence). This CDR3 is built from 15 residues. Trimming removed 7 bases from V and 4 bases from J, with 18 bases in between. Here the CDR3 reads CASMIGGAGADTQYF. CDR3 nucleotides: TGTGCCAGCATGATAGGGGGGGCTGGGGCAGATACGCAGTATTTT.

The rearrangement joins TRBV11-2 to TRBJ2-4; D uncertain. V lost 5 bases to trimming and J lost 5 bases, with 7 bases between them. Germline V gene lookup returns CDR1 SGHAT and CDR2 FQNNGV. The CDR3 is made up of 12 amino acids. As DNA, the CDR3 is TGTGCCAGCAGCGCCAGCGAAAACATTCAGTACTTC. As protein: CASSASENIQYF.

This clonotype came up a few times. The chain combines TRBV10-3 with TRBJ2-7; D possibly corresponds to TRBD2 (6 bases). The germline V gene encodes CDR1 ENHRY and CDR2 SYGVKD. The CDR3 extends over 15 amino acids. V was trimmed by 6 bases and J by 5 bases, leaving 20 bases between them. CDR3 in amino acids: CAIRNAGGVRNEQYF. Here the CDR3 DNA reads TGTGCCATCAGAAACGCTGGAGGGGTGAGGAACGAGCAGTACTTC.

Details on this clonotype: At one boundary the junction diverges from the germline segment, which might be a read error. V usage is TRBV12-3 or TRBV12-4 and J usage is TRBJ2-5; TRBD2 agrees at 7 bases. The CDR3 consists of 14 residues. CDR3 coding DNA: TGTACCAGCAGTCCCGGGAGGTGCCAAGAGACCCAGTACTTC. Its protein is CTSSPGRCQETQYF.

This clonotype was found once. The V and J genes are TRBV28 and TRBJ2-1; D might be TRBD2 (7 bases). Between the trimmed V and J ends, which lost 8 bases and 6 bases, there was a span of 14 bases. The CDR3 runs to 13 residues. Germline V lookup: CDR1 MDHEN, CDR2 SYDVKM. CDR3 region: CASLSGTPNEQFF. DNA of the CDR3: TGTGCCAGCTTGAGCGGGACACCCAATGAGCAGTTCTTC.

This chain links TRBV18 with TRBJ2-3; D perhaps matches TRBD2 (6 bases). This CDR3 region has 16 residues. CDR1 KGHSH and CDR2 LQKENI come from the germline V gene. V lost 4 bases and J 6 bases, leaving 20 bases between the germline ends. The CDR3 bases are TGTGCCAGCTCACTCCATTTCCGGGGCGCGGGGGATACGCAGTATTTT. Translating it yields CASSLHFRGAGDTQYF.

The V call is TRBV7-2, the J call TRBJ1-1, with 7 bases matching TRBD1. The germline V gene has CDR1 SGHTA and CDR2 FQGNSA. V lost 3 bases to trimming and J lost 1 base; unmatched junction nucleotides: 14. The CDR3 consists of 18 residues. The DNA of the CDR3 is TGTGCCAGCAGCTTTAGTCCGTCAACAAGGGGGCCGAACACTGAAGCTTTCTTT. Its translation is CASSFSPSTRGPNTEAFF.

V usage is TRBV6-5 and J usage is TRBJ2-7; no clear D gene. This CDR3 comprises 13 residues. V was pared by 0 bases and J by 6 bases, with 9 bases between. Germline V gives CDR1 MNHEY, CDR2 SVGAGI. The CDR3 loop is CASSYSIGFEQYF. The CDR3 bases are TGTGCCAGCAGTTACTCGATTGGGTTCGAGCAGTACTTC.

As to this clonotype: The junction departs from germline at one end; a sequencing error may be responsible. This chain joins TRBV6-6 and TRBJ1-2, with D unclear. Germline V lookup: CDR1 MNHNY, CDR2 SVGAGI (reference sequence). The CDR3 has 13 residues. CDR3 residues: CAGSYSPYGGYTF. The CDR3 DNA reads TGTGCCGGCAGTTACTCGCCTTATGGAGGCTACACCTTC.

This clonotype was found a few times. V usage is TRBV10-3 and J usage is TRBJ2-7; 7 bases match TRBD1. The CDR3 is 20 amino acids. Germline CDR1 is ENHRY and CDR2 is SYGVKD. With V trimmed by 3 bases and J by 3 bases, 23 bases remained unmatched. The CDR3 coding sequence is TGTGCCATCAGTGAAATGGGGCGGAATTACCGACAGGGTCCTATCTACGAGCAGTACTTC. Protein product: CAISEMGRNYRQGPIYEQYF.

This rearrangement joins TRBV5-1 to TRBJ1-2; D is unresolved. V lost 4 bases to trimming and J lost 4 bases, with 17 bases between them. The CDR3 length is 15 residues. Germline V CDR1 and CDR2: SGHRS, YFSETQ. The CDR3 here is CASSATSDAGYGYTF. The CDR3 DNA sequence: TGCGCCAGCAGCGCCACCTCGGACGCCGGCTATGGCTACACCTTC.

J is TRBJ1-5 and V is TRBV28; the match to TRBD1 covers 7 bases. The V and J ends lost 5 bases and 3 bases, in that order; junction bases with no gene match: 7. The CDR3 extends over 15 amino acids. Germline CDR1 is MDHEN and CDR2 is SYDVKM. For the CDR3, the DNA is TGTGCCAGCAGTCATAGGAGGGGGCCCAATCAGCCCCAGCATTTT. It translates to CASSHRRGPNQPQHF.

This clonotype was seen a handful of times. The genes are TRBV6-1 and TRBJ2-4; D is perhaps TRBD1 (6 bases). The germline gives CDR1 MNHNS, CDR2 SASEGT. Deletions cut 6 bases from V and 0 bases from J, with 12 bases between. The CDR3 is 15 residues long. CDR3 residues: CASSPGVSAKNIQYF. The CDR3 DNA is TGTGCCAGCAGCCCAGGGGTCTCAGCCAAAAACATTCAGTACTTC.

This clonotype was seen more than once but under ten times. The gene calls are TRBV4-1 and TRBJ2-1; the D gene is possibly TRBD2 (5 bases). CDR3 length equals 15 residues. Trimming left V 2 bases short and J 15 bases short, with 23 bases between. Germline V lookup: CDR1 MGHRA, CDR2 YSYEKL. The CDR3 DNA reads as TGCGCCAGCAGCCAACCGATTGTTGGTACTCGGGGTCGGTTCTTC. Encoded protein: CASSQPIVGTRGRFF.

The rearrangement uses TRBV28 and TRBJ1-1; 10 bases line up with TRBD1. Germline values: CDR1 MDHEN, CDR2 SYDVKM. The CDR3 spans 15 residues. Trimming at V came to 4 bases and at J to 8 bases, leaving 10 bases not matched to a gene. This chain's CDR3 is CASSSSGTGAAEAFF. The CDR3, as DNA: TGTGCCAGCAGTTCCTCCGGGACAGGGGCCGCCGAAGCTTTCTTT.

This clonotype appeared a few times. V and J are TRBV20-1 and TRBJ2-1, with 15 nucleotides matching TRBD2. Germline V gene sequence: CDR1 DFQATT, CDR2 SNEGSKA (reference sequence). Trimming took 0 bases from V and 5 from J; bases not matched to a gene: 2. The CDR3 covers 16 residues. CDR3 sequence (DNA): TGCAGTGCTAGAGACAGGACTAGCGGGAGGGACAATGAGCAGTTCTTC. Protein sequence: CSARDRTSGRDNEQFF.

The chain joins TRBV27 to TRBJ2-1; no clear D. From germline, CDR1 is MNHEY and CDR2 SMNVEV (reference sequence). The CDR3 consists of 14 residues. Trimming stripped 1 base from V and 4 bases from J, with 8 bases between. The CDR3 bases are TGTGCCAGCAGTTTATGGGAAGATTACAATGAGCAGTTCTTC. Translated: CASSLWEDYNEQFF.

Note on this clonotype: A read error may explain this, as a much larger clone is one base away. Written as DNA, the CDR3 is TGTGCCAGCAGCGTAGGCCTAGCGCCATACAATGAGCAGTACTTC. The encoded protein is CASSVGLAPYNEQYF. The chain uses TRBV9 and TRBJ2-1; weak D call: TRBD2 (6 bases). The end of the DNA fits TRBJ2-7 better, so the J call may be wrong. Germline-derived CDR1 and CDR2 are SGDLS and YYNGEE. The CDR3 totals 15 residues.

The genes are TRBV18 and TRBJ1-3; D gene uncertain. Trimming pared 3 bases from V and 2 bases from J, leaving 11 bases between. Germline CDR1 KGHSH, CDR2 LQKENI. This CDR3 has 15 residues. Here the CDR3 reads CASSPPFLPGNTIYF. CDR3 DNA: TGTGCCAGCTCACCCCCGTTTCTACCTGGAAACACCATATATTTT.